The clone carrying this T cell receptor beta chain was seen only a few times. Repertoires were generated with immunoSEQ multiplex PCR, while TCRdb's copy carries only in-frame clones and drops some. In the table there are around 240,000 clones, approximately 80% of which are singletons. The CDR3 has 15 residues. CDR1 and CDR2 (germline): MNHEY, SMNVEV (reference sequence). Deletions cut 5 bases from V and 1 base from J, with 14 bases between. The data are from a study of blood T cell repertoires in COVID-19. The rearrangement links TRBV27 to TRBJ1-2; D might be TRBD1 (5 bases). The receptor was isolated from a woman aged 45 to 65 with acute or convalescent COVID-19. Sequencing was done on a sample of peripheral blood. The CDR3 here is CASSRDDRFNYGYTF. CDR3 nucleotide sequence: TGTGCCAGCAGTAGAGACGACAGATTTAACTATGGCTACACCTTC.